The 24 T cell receptor beta chains presented below share a single source sample, sequenced in a study of blood T cell repertoires in COVID-19. Assay: immunoSEQ multiplex PCR; the TCRdb copy retains only in-frame clones and omits some. The table lists fewer than 250,000 clones, 80% to 90% of them singletons. The sample consisted of PBMCs or T cells enriched from blood (not recorded which). The receptor set was obtained from a man between 50 and 59 years old who had been exposed to COVID-19.

The chain's CDR3 is CASSQGTSYEQYV. CDR3 in DNA: TGCGCCAGCAGCCAAGGTACTTCCTACGAGCAGTACGTC. V and J are TRBV4-1 and TRBJ2-7; D is unresolved. The V gene's germline CDR1 is MGHRA and CDR2 YSYEKL. Trimming cost V 1 base and J 1 base, with 5 bases left between them. The CDR3 is 13 amino acids.

The chain carries TRBV15 and TRBJ1-4; the D is unclear. Germline CDR1 and CDR2: LNHNV and YYDKDF (reference sequence). V gave up 0 bases and J gave up 0 bases, with 11 bases separating them. The CDR3 contains 17 residues. As DNA, the CDR3 is TGTGCCACCAGCAGAGATTGGGCCTCCTCAACTAATGAAAAACTGTTTTTT. Protein: CATSRDWASSTNEKLFF. The whole variable domain, filled in from reference TRBV15 and TRBJ1-4, reads DAMVIQNPRYQVTQFGKPVTLSCSQTLNHNVMYWYQQKSSQAPKLLFHYYDKDFNNEADTPDNFQSRRPNTSFCFLDIRSPGLGDTAMYLCATSRDWASSTNEKLFFGSGTQLSVL.

V is TRBV20-1 and J is TRBJ2-6; 7 nucleotides agree with TRBD1. Germline V CDR1 and CDR2: DFQATT, SNEGSKA (reference sequence). V lost 3 bases to trimming and J lost 2 bases; unmatched junction nucleotides: 4. The CDR3 is made up of 15 amino acids. Here the CDR3 reads CSASSQGAGANVLTF. For the CDR3, the DNA is TGCAGTGCTAGTTCTCAGGGGGCTGGGGCCAACGTCCTGACTTTC.

This clone was recorded at least ten times. The chain employs TRBV3-1 (or the pseudogene TRBV3-2) and TRBJ2-7; D may be TRBD2 (7 bases). Germline lookup yields CDR1 LGHDT and CDR2 YNNKEL (reference sequence). Trimming cost V 2 bases and J 3 bases, with 14 bases left between them. This CDR3 is built from 15 residues. CDR3 loop: CASSQSWGGFYEQYF. CDR3 nucleotides: TGTGCCAGCAGCCAATCCTGGGGGGGCTTCTACGAGCAGTACTTC.

The J gene is TRBJ1-2, the V gene TRBV2; TRBD1 aligns across 7 bases. This CDR3 is built from 14 residues. Germline CDR1 SNHLY, CDR2 FYNNEI. V lost 2 bases, J lost 4 bases, and 4 bases stayed unmatched. The CDR3 nucleotides read TGTGCCAGCAGTGAAATTGGGGACAGCTATGGCTACACCTTC. Protein product: CASSEIGDSYGYTF.

The chain combines TRBV5-4 with TRBJ2-2; no definite D call. This CDR3 region has 13 residues. Germline CDR1 and CDR2: SGHNT and YYREEE (reference sequence). CDR3 protein: CASRPQNTGELFF. As DNA, the CDR3 is TGTGCTTCGCGGCCCCAGAACACCGGGGAGCTGTTTTTT.

This clone was detected only once. The V call is TRBV10-3, the J call TRBJ2-7, with D possibly TRBD1 on 6 matching bases. The length of the CDR3 is 13 residues. Germline lookup yields CDR1 ENHRY and CDR2 SYGVKD. V was trimmed by 3 bases and J by 5 bases, leaving 11 bases between them. CDR3 bases: TGTGCCATCAGTGAACAGGGAGTCCACGAGCAGTACGTC. Protein product: CAISEQGVHEQYV.

In this sample, this clone turned up once. The chain carries TRBV7-8 and TRBJ1-5; TRBD1 matches at 8 bases. Trimming at V came to 3 bases and at J to 0 bases, leaving 13 bases not matched to a gene. The CDR3 spans 19 residues. Germline V gives CDR1 SGHVS, CDR2 FQNEAQ. The CDR3 DNA sequence: TGTGCCAGCAGCTTCTTATTAGATGGGACAGGCCATAGCAATCAGCCCCAGCATTTT. Translation: CASSFLLDGTGHSNQPQHF.

The chain recombines TRBV3-1 (or the pseudogene TRBV3-2) with TRBJ1-2, with 10 nucleotides matching TRBD1. This CDR3 contains 17 residues. Germline loops: CDR1 LGHDT, CDR2 YNNKEL (reference sequence). V dropped 2 bases and J dropped 4; count of bases not matched to a gene: 10. DNA for the CDR3: TGTGCCAGCAGCCAACCGGGACAGGGGATTCATAGCTATGGCTACACCTTC. Encoded protein: CASSQPGQGIHSYGYTF.

The J gene is TRBJ1-5, the V gene TRBV7-8, with D tentatively TRBD1 (5 bases). V dropped 4 bases and J dropped 5 bases, with 9 bases sitting between them. This CDR3 has 13 residues. Germline CDR1 reads SGHVS; CDR2 reads FQNEAQ. CDR3 in DNA: TGTGCCAGCAGCTGGGGAGGGGATCAGCCCCAGCATTTT. As protein: CASSWGGDQPQHF.

This chain links TRBV27 with TRBJ2-1, with no clear D. V was clipped by 3 bases and J by 8 bases, with 5 bases between them. The V gene's germline CDR1 is MNHEY and CDR2 SMNVEV (reference sequence). The CDR3 extends over 11 amino acids. The CDR3 loop is CASSFSHEQFF. In nucleotides, the CDR3 is TGTGCCAGCAGTTTTAGTCATGAGCAGTTCTTC.

The V gene is TRBV15, the J gene TRBJ2-7; D remains ambiguous. V lost 5 bases, J lost 5 bases, and 13 bases lay in between. Germline loops: CDR1 LNHNV, CDR2 YYDKDF (reference sequence). This CDR3 has 13 residues. The CDR3 sequence: CATSVSLRNEQYF. In DNA, the CDR3 is TGTGCCACCAGCGTCTCTCTGCGAAACGAGCAGTACTTC.

The gene calls are TRBV7-9 and TRBJ2-2; D may be TRBD1 (6 bases). CDR1 is SEHNR, CDR2 FQNEAQ, per germline (reference sequence). V was pared by 1 base and J by 6 bases, with 15 bases between. The CDR3 is 16 amino acids. CDR3 sequence reads: CASSLVSRGRSGELFF. The DNA for the CDR3 is TGTGCCAGCAGCTTAGTAAGCAGGGGAAGGTCCGGGGAGCTGTTTTTT.

The chain has TRBV2 and TRBJ2-5; D remains ambiguous. The CDR3 has 13 amino acids. V was cut by 5 bases and J by 2 bases, with 9 bases left in between. Germline V CDR1 and CDR2: SNHLY, FYNNEI. CDR3 sequence: CASSLEEQETQYF. The CDR3 DNA reads TGTGCCAGCAGTCTTGAGGAACAAGAGACCCAGTACTTC. The full variable domain, with the rest looked up from reference TRBV2 and TRBJ2-5, is EPEVTQTPSHQVTQMGQEVILRCVPISNHLYFYWYRQILGQKVEFLVSFYNNEISEKSEIFDDQFSVERPDGSNFTLKIRSTKLEDSAMYFCASSLEEQETQYFGPGTRLLVL.

The chain uses TRBV6-5 and TRBJ2-2; D remains unclear. CDR1 and CDR2 from the germline V gene are MNHEY and SVGAGI. The V end was cut by 0 bases, the J end by 0 bases, with 8 bases between. The CDR3 has 16 residues. CDR3 in DNA: TGTGCCAGCAGTTACTCCCCTACAGCGAACACCGGGGAGCTGTTTTTT. Translation gives CASSYSPTANTGELFF.

The CDR3 sequence is CASRGTSANIQYF. In nucleotides, the CDR3 is TGTGCCAGCCGCGGGACTAGCGCAAACATTCAGTACTTC. The rearrangement uses TRBV28 and TRBJ2-4, with TRBD2 matching 10 bases. With V trimmed by 8 bases and J by 6 bases, 4 bases remained unmatched. The CDR3 extends over 13 amino acids. The germline gives CDR1 MDHEN, CDR2 SYDVKM. The whole variable domain, filled in from reference TRBV28 and TRBJ2-4, reads DVKVTQSSRYLVKRTGEKVFLECVQDMDHENMFWYRQDPGLGLRLIYFSYDVKMKEKGDIPEGYSVSREKKERFSLILESASTNQTSMYLCASRGTSANIQYFGAGTRLSVL.

The V and J genes are TRBV28 and TRBJ2-6; D gene uncertain. Trimming took 6 bases from V and 0 from J, leaving 9 bases between them. There are 15 residues in the CDR3. Germline V gene lookup returns CDR1 MDHEN and CDR2 SYDVKM. The CDR3 here is CASSSGGSGANVLTF. In DNA form, the CDR3 reads TGTGCCAGCAGCTCCGGCGGCTCTGGGGCCAACGTCCTGACTTTC.

This chain joins TRBV6-5 and TRBJ2-3, with 10 bases fitting TRBD1. Per the germline V gene, CDR1 is MNHEY and CDR2 is SVGAGI. V shed 9 bases, J shed 1 base, and the junction held 4 bases outside the gene matches. CDR3 length equals 14 residues. For the CDR3, the DNA is TGTGCCAGGAGGGACAGGGGAGGCACAGATACGCAGTATTTT. Amino acids: CARRDRGGTDTQYF.

The rearrangement joins TRBV19 to TRBJ2-4; TRBD1 aligns across 7 bases. Looked up from germline, CDR1 is LNHDA and CDR2 is SQIVND (reference sequence). This CDR3 is 11 amino acids long. V lost 10 bases to trimming and J lost 11 bases; unmatched junction nucleotides: 8. The CDR3 DNA reads as TGTGCCACCCAAAGGGGACAGTTTCAGTACTTC. Its translation: CATQRGQFQYF.

V and J are TRBV30 and TRBJ1-1; D is ambiguous. The germline V and J ends were trimmed by 6 bases and 1 base, with 18 bases remaining between them. Germline values: CDR1 GTSNPN, CDR2 SVGIG (reference sequence). This CDR3 region has 15 residues. This CDR3 is CACAPIGWRNTEAFF. As DNA, the CDR3 is TGTGCCTGCGCCCCAATCGGGTGGAGGAACACTGAAGCTTTCTTT.

The V and J genes are TRBV19 and TRBJ1-2, with 9 positions matching TRBD1. The germline V gene has CDR1 LNHDA and CDR2 SQIVND (reference sequence). The CDR3 covers 13 residues. Unmatched junction bases numbered 5, after V lost 6 bases and J lost 6 bases. The CDR3 nucleotides read TGTGCCAGTAGGCGGGACAGGGCAGATGGCTACACCTTC. This translates into CASRRDRADGYTF.

The chain combines TRBV29-1 with TRBJ2-2; 8 bases align to TRBD1. Looked up from germline, CDR1 is SQVTM and CDR2 is ANQGSEA. Germline trimming cut 7 bases from V and 0 bases from J; bases unmatched to any gene: 19. The CDR3 has 19 amino acids. The CDR3 nucleotides read TGCAGCGCTCGGACAGGGTGGGCTAGCGTAGGGCCGAACACCGGGGAGCTGTTTTTT. This sequence encodes CSARTGWASVGPNTGELFF.

This sequence joins TRBV5-1 and TRBJ1-1; TRBD1 agrees at 8 bases. Germline V lookup: CDR1 SGHRS, CDR2 YFSETQ. Trimming cost V 1 base and J 4 bases; bases outside gene matches: 3. The CDR3 covers 14 residues. In DNA form, the CDR3 reads TGCGCCAGCAGCTTGACACAGGGGGGCACTGAAGCTTTCTTT. As protein: CASSLTQGGTEAFF.

This clone was recorded once. V usage is TRBV7-8 and J usage is TRBJ2-2; tentative D call: TRBD1 (5 bases). V was trimmed by 1 base and J by 8 bases, leaving 20 bases between them. In germline, CDR1 is SGHVS, CDR2 FQNEAQ. The CDR3 contains 17 residues. The CDR3 here is CASSLVGIIRVPGELFF. CDR3 DNA: TGTGCCAGCAGCTTAGTGGGAATAATCAGGGTTCCTGGGGAGCTGTTTTTT. The full variable domain, rest sourced from reference TRBV7-8 and TRBJ2-2, is GAGVSQSPRYKVAKRGQDVALRCDPISGHVSLFWYQQALGQGPEFLTYFQNEAQLDKSGLPSDRFFAERPEGSVSTLKIQRTQQEDSAVYLCASSLVGIIRVPGELFFGEGSRLTVL.